The 32 T cell receptor beta chains reported below all come from one sample, sequenced in a study of CD8 T cells in Susac syndrome. RNA was extracted with the RNeasy kit, and a quantity of about 0.45 to 1 ug was reverse transcribed using random hexamers. TCRdb recomputed calls from the immunoSEQ multiplex PCR reads with MiXCR, one row per CDR3 protein. The sample lists about 300,000 distinct CDR3 sequences, approximately 85% occurring once. Sequences were obtained from CD8+ T cells from PBMCs. All receptors come from a human donor with multiple sclerosis.

Written as DNA, the CDR3 is TGTGCCAGCAGTGACGGACTAGCTGCTGGGCAGTACTTC. Its protein product is CASSDGLAAGQYF. The rearrangement joins TRBV27 to TRBJ2-7; 8 bases align to TRBD2. Germline-derived CDR1 and CDR2 are MNHEY and SMNVEV (reference sequence). The CDR3 consists of 13 residues. With 5 bases clipped from V and 9 bases from J, the junction kept 9 bases outside the gene matches.

The CDR3 region has the DNA TGTGCCAGCAGCTTACTACGAGGGGACGAGCAGTACTTC. It translates to CASSLLRGDEQYF. The rearrangement joins TRBV7-9 to TRBJ2-7; D may be TRBD1 or TRBD2 (5 bases each). The length of the CDR3 is 13 residues. Looked up from germline, CDR1 is SEHNR and CDR2 is FQNEAQ (reference sequence). With 2 bases removed from V and 5 bases from J, the gap between germline ends came to 10 bases.

The chain recombines TRBV7-9 with TRBJ1-2; D not resolved. CDR1 is SEHNR, CDR2 FQNEAQ, per germline (reference sequence). The germline V and J ends were trimmed by 3 bases and 6 bases, with 8 bases remaining between them. This CDR3 has 12 amino acids. Here the CDR3 DNA reads TGTGCCAGCAGCTTTCGGGGTCATGGCTACACCTTC. This encodes CASSFRGHGYTF.

This clonotype was counted a single time. The rearrangement links TRBV9 to TRBJ2-1, with TRBD2 matching 11 bases. V dropped 4 bases and J dropped 5; count of bases not matched to a gene: 14. Per germline, CDR1 SGDLS and CDR2 YYNGEE. This CDR3 is built from 18 residues. This CDR3 is CASSPRTTSGRQHNEQFF. CDR3 nucleotide sequence: TGTGCCAGCAGCCCCCGAACAACTAGCGGGAGACAGCACAATGAGCAGTTCTTC.

This sequence joins TRBV7-3 and TRBJ2-2, with 10 positions matching TRBD1. Germline-derived CDR1 and CDR2 are SGHTA and FQGTGA. There are 16 residues in the CDR3. J was trimmed by 5 bases and V by 4 bases; bases with no gene match: 7. This chain's CDR3 is CASSSGQGWDTGELFF. The CDR3 DNA reads TGTGCCAGCAGCTCGGGACAGGGGTGGGATACCGGGGAGCTGTTTTTT.

The chain is built from TRBV29-1 and TRBJ2-2; TRBD1 matches 7 bases. The length of the CDR3 is 15 residues. Looked up from germline, CDR1 is SQVTM and CDR2 is ANQGSEA. The V segment lost 7 bases and the J segment 2 bases; nucleotides outside the gene matches: 10. CDR3 protein: CSATPGQQNTGELFF. The CDR3, as DNA: TGCAGCGCTACGCCGGGACAGCAAAACACCGGGGAGCTGTTTTTT.

The rearrangement links TRBV11-1 to TRBJ2-1, with 9 positions matching TRBD2. The CDR3 spans 20 residues. The germline gives CDR1 SGHAT, CDR2 FQDESV (reference sequence). Germline trimming cut 5 bases from V and 4 bases from J; bases unmatched to any gene: 21. The DNA for the CDR3 is TGTGCCAGCAGCCCAAAGGTTAGCGGGAGTCAAGGGGGACGGTACAATGAGCAGTTCTTC. Translating gives CASSPKVSGSQGGRYNEQFF.

The chain combines TRBV27 with TRBJ2-7, with 9 bases fitting TRBD2. This CDR3 comprises 14 residues. Germline CDR1 reads MNHEY; CDR2 reads SMNVEV (reference sequence). V was clipped by 3 bases and J by 3 bases; unmatched bases: 3. CDR3 in DNA: TGTGCCAGCAGTTTCGAAGCGGGGGGCTACGAGCAGTACTTC. This sequence encodes CASSFEAGGYEQYF.

V is TRBV25-1 and J is TRBJ2-7, with 8 bases lining up with TRBD2. The CDR3 loop spans 15 amino acids. V gave up 6 bases and J gave up 3 bases; unmatched junction bases: 10. CDR1 MGHDK and CDR2 SYGVNS come from the germline V gene. The CDR3 sequence: CASSLTSEERYEQYF. Written as DNA, the CDR3 is TGTGCCAGCAGCCTGACTAGCGAGGAACGCTACGAGCAGTACTTC.

The chain employs TRBV27 and TRBJ2-1; a weak D match, TRBD2 (5 bases). Trimming pared 5 bases from V and 3 bases from J, leaving 11 bases between. The CDR3 contains 14 residues. Germline CDR1 and CDR2: MNHEY and SMNVEV (reference sequence). CDR3 region: CASSPWTDYNEQFF. The DNA for the CDR3 is TGTGCCAGCAGTCCATGGACTGACTACAATGAGCAGTTCTTC.

The CDR3 loop reads CASRGSSDEQYF. The CDR3 DNA is TGTGCCAGCAGGGGATCTAGCGACGAGCAGTACTTC. The V call is TRBV27, the J call TRBJ2-7, with D perhaps matching TRBD2 (6 bases). From germline, CDR1 is MNHEY and CDR2 SMNVEV (reference sequence). The V end lost 6 bases, the J end lost 5 bases, and 11 bases lay between the germline ends. The CDR3 runs to 12 residues.

The genes are TRBV5-6 and TRBJ2-7; 7 nucleotides line up with TRBD1. Germline values: CDR1 SGHDT, CDR2 YYEEEE. The CDR3 has 12 residues. Trimming took 3 bases from V and 4 from J; bases not matched to a gene: 1. CDR3 DNA sequence: TGTGCCAGCAGCTGGGGACAGTACGAGCAGTACTTC. It codes for CASSWGQYEQYF.

The rearrangement uses TRBV2 and TRBJ1-2, with 8 bases lining up with TRBD1. CDR1 is SNHLY, CDR2 FYNNEI, per germline. The CDR3 has 10 amino acids. The DNA for the CDR3 is TGTGGTACCAGGGGGCTAGGCTACACCTTC. Translated, it gives CGTRGLGYTF.

This chain links TRBV12-3 or TRBV12-4 with TRBJ2-1; 13 bases are shared with TRBD2. V lost 6 bases and J lost 8; bases outside the gene matches: 10. CDR3 length equals 16 residues. The chain's CDR3 is CASSSTGTSGADEQFF. CDR3 nucleotide sequence: TGTGCCAGCAGCTCAACCGGGACTAGCGGGGCTGATGAGCAGTTCTTC.

The chain uses TRBV11-2 and TRBJ1-4, with 7 bases that match TRBD1. This CDR3 is 15 amino acids long. V dropped 5 bases and J dropped 6; count of bases not matched to a gene: 9. Germline-derived CDR1 and CDR2 are SGHAT and FQNNGV. CDR3 sequence (DNA): TGTGCCAGCAGCCAGGGGGGGGACGGCTATGAAAAACTGTTTTTT. Protein sequence: CASSQGGDGYEKLFF. The full variable domain, its missing parts supplied by reference TRBV11-2 and TRBJ1-4, is EAGVAQSPRYKIIEKRQSVAFWCNPISGHATLYWYQQILGQGPKLLIQFQNNGVVDDSQLPKDRFSAERLKGVDSTLKIQPAKLEDSAVYLCASSQGGDGYEKLFFGSGTQLSVL.

The rearrangement joins TRBV24-1 to TRBJ2-2; unclear D gene. There are 15 residues in the CDR3. V was trimmed by 1 base and J by 0 bases, leaving 5 bases between them. Germline CDR1 is KGHDR and CDR2 is SFDVKD. The CDR3 DNA reads TGTGCCACCAGTGATTTATGGACGAACACCGGGGAGCTGTTTTTT. Amino acid sequence: CATSDLWTNTGELFF.

The chain has TRBV4-3 and TRBJ1-2; D not resolved. The CDR3 covers 15 residues. CDR1 is LGHNA, CDR2 YSLEER, per germline. With 0 bases removed from V and 4 bases from J, the gap between germline ends came to 12 bases. This CDR3 reads CASSQEAETAYGYTF. CDR3 DNA: TGCGCCAGCAGCCAAGAAGCGGAGACGGCCTATGGCTACACCTTC.

The CDR3 protein is CSARDLEGSAYNEQFF. In nucleotides, the CDR3 is TGCAGTGCTAGAGACTTGGAAGGCAGCGCCTACAATGAGCAGTTCTTC. The chain couples TRBV20-1 to TRBJ2-1; no reliable D call. CDR3 length equals 16 residues. The V end was cut by 0 bases, the J end by 2 bases, with 14 bases between. CDR1 is DFQATT, CDR2 SNEGSKA, per germline (reference sequence).

The chain combines TRBV29-1 with TRBJ2-7; D gene unclear. The ends were cut back, 7 bases at V and 0 bases at J, with 7 bases in the middle. This CDR3 is 11 amino acids long. Germline CDR1 reads SQVTM; CDR2 reads ANQGSEA. The CDR3 nucleotides are TGCAGCGCATGCATCTCCTACGAGCAGTACTTC. Protein sequence: CSACISYEQYF.

V is TRBV27 and J is TRBJ2-7; D is ambiguous. Germline CDR1 and CDR2: MNHEY and SMNVEV (reference sequence). The CDR3 runs to 14 residues. Trimming left V 5 bases short and J 0 bases short, with 11 bases between. CDR3 protein: CASSPTLSSYEQYF. The CDR3 DNA sequence: TGTGCCAGCAGTCCCACCCTGAGCTCCTACGAGCAGTACTTC.

The rearrangement uses TRBV30 and TRBJ1-1; no clear D. CDR1 is GTSNPN, CDR2 SVGIG, per germline (reference sequence). The CDR3 sequence is 14 residues long. The ends were cut back, 4 bases at V and 1 base at J, with 13 bases in the middle. CDR3 in amino acids: CAWTLGLQNTEAFF. DNA for the CDR3: TGTGCCTGGACCCTAGGGCTACAGAACACTGAAGCTTTCTTT.

The chain uses TRBV19 and TRBJ2-1; 9 bases fit TRBD1. J gave up 8 bases and V 4 bases, and 6 bases lay outside the gene matches. The CDR3 length is 14 residues. CDR1 and CDR2 (germline): LNHDA, SQIVND (reference sequence). The CDR3 is CASSSGTGSHEQFF. The CDR3 DNA reads TGTGCCAGTAGTAGCGGGACAGGGTCCCATGAGCAGTTCTTC.

The rearrangement joins TRBV7-9 to TRBJ1-1; a possible D gene is TRBD1 (6 bases). The CDR3 is 17 amino acids. Germline V gives CDR1 SEHNR, CDR2 FQNEAQ (reference sequence). Trimming shortened V by 5 bases and J by 4 bases, and 23 bases separated the two germline ends. In DNA, the CDR3 is TGTGCCAGCAGCCCTCAAGTAGCGGGGGCAGGGGCCACTGAAGCTTTCTTT. This codes for CASSPQVAGAGATEAFF. Combining the CDR3 with reference TRBV7-9 and TRBJ1-1 gives the whole variable domain DTGVSQNPRHKITKRGQNVTFRCDPISEHNRLYWYRQTLGQGPEFLTYFQNEAQLEKSRLLSDRFSAERPKGSFSTLEIQRTEQGDSAMYLCASSPQVAGAGATEAFFGQGTRLTVV.

The V and J genes are TRBV2 and TRBJ2-1; maybe TRBD1 (5 bases). V was trimmed by 6 bases and J by 4 bases, leaving 16 bases between them. The CDR3 totals 15 residues. Germline values: CDR1 SNHLY, CDR2 FYNNEI. This chain's CDR3 is CASRGVVGFYNEQFF. CDR3 coding DNA: TGTGCCAGCAGAGGGGTAGTGGGGTTTTACAATGAGCAGTTCTTC.

The chain combines TRBV5-1 with TRBJ1-5, with D possibly TRBD1 on 5 matching bases. V gave up 2 bases and J gave up 3 bases, with 9 bases separating them. CDR1 SGHRS and CDR2 YFSETQ come from the germline V gene. This CDR3 is 14 amino acids long. As DNA, the CDR3 is TGCGCCAGCAGCTTCGGGGGGGTCAATCAGCCCCAGCATTTT. This sequence encodes CASSFGGVNQPQHF.

The genes are TRBV12-3 or TRBV12-4 and TRBJ2-7; no reliable D call. The ends were cut back, 3 bases at V and 2 bases at J, with 11 bases in the middle. This CDR3 is 14 amino acids long. The CDR3 is CASSFTVQPYEQYF. DNA of the CDR3: TGTGCCAGCAGTTTTACTGTACAGCCCTACGAGCAGTACTTC.

The chain is built from TRBV27 and TRBJ2-6, with D perhaps TRBD1 (5 bases). Trimming removed 1 base at V and 1 base at J, with 8 bases between. CDR1 and CDR2 from the germline V gene are MNHEY and SMNVEV (reference sequence). The CDR3 is made up of 16 amino acids. CDR3 DNA: TGTGCCAGCAGTTTATTATCAGGGTCTGGGGCCAACGTCCTGACTTTC. Its translation is CASSLLSGSGANVLTF. Drawing the rest from reference TRBV27 and TRBJ2-6, the complete variable domain is EAQVTQNPRYLITVTGKKLTVTCSQNMNHEYMSWYRQDPGLGLRQIYYSMNVEVTDKGDVPEGYKVSRKEKRNFPLILESPSPNQTSLYFCASSLLSGSGANVLTFGAGSRLTVL.

V is TRBV7-3 and J is TRBJ2-5, with D perhaps matching TRBD1 or TRBD2 (5 bases each). In germline, CDR1 is SGHTA, CDR2 FQGTGA. The CDR3 is 16 amino acids. Trimming left V 5 bases short and J 4 bases short, with 20 bases between. The CDR3 DNA sequence: TGTGCCAGCAGCCCGTTTTTTGGGGGAGATATAGAGACCCAGTACTTC. Its protein product is CASSPFFGGDIETQYF.

The CDR3 DNA follows: TGTGCCAGCAGTTTACCCTACGAGCAGTACTTC. The encoded protein is CASSLPYEQYF. The rearrangement links TRBV28 to TRBJ2-7; unclear D gene. The ends were cut back, 2 bases at V and 2 bases at J, with 1 base in the middle. Germline CDR1 MDHEN, CDR2 SYDVKM. The length of the CDR3 is 11 residues.

The chain recombines TRBV28 with TRBJ2-5; D unclear. Trimming shortened V by 2 bases and J by 5 bases, and 15 bases separated the two germline ends. CDR1 and CDR2 (germline): MDHEN, SYDVKM. The CDR3 is 15 residues long. Here the CDR3 reads CASSLAYSFQETQYF. The CDR3, as DNA: TGTGCCAGCAGTTTAGCCTACAGCTTTCAGGAGACCCAGTACTTC.

The rearrangement joins TRBV6-2 or TRBV6-3 to TRBJ1-2, with 7 bases that match TRBD1. Germline V gene data show CDR1 as MNHEY and CDR2 as SVGEGT. Germline trimming cut 8 bases from V and 6 bases from J; bases unmatched to any gene: 9. The CDR3 totals 13 residues. The CDR3 DNA sequence: TGTGCCAGCGCGCAGGGGGTTTGGCATGGCTACACCTTC. Translating it yields CASAQGVWHGYTF.

This rearrangement joins TRBV5-4 to TRBJ2-7; D remains unclear. CDR3 length: 15 amino acids. The V end was cut by 4 bases, the J end by 1 base, with 15 bases between. Germline V gene lookup returns CDR1 SGHNT and CDR2 YYREEE (reference sequence). CDR3: CASSLPSAGSYEQYF. The DNA for the CDR3 is TGTGCCAGCAGCCTCCCATCGGCAGGATCCTACGAGCAGTACTTC. Combining the CDR3 with reference TRBV5-4 and TRBJ2-7 gives the whole variable domain ETGVTQSPTHLIKTRGQQVTLRCSSQSGHNTVSWYQQALGQGPQFIFQYYREEENGRGNFPPRFSGLQFPNYSSELNVNALELDDSALYLCASSLPSAGSYEQYFGPGTRLTVT.